Listed below are T cell receptor beta chains from one sample, sequenced in a study of PD-1 blockade in classical Hodgkin lymphoma. Profiled with immunoSEQ multiplex PCR; TCRdb holds only in-frame clones, not every one. The table records 15,000 to 20,000 clones, 60% to 75% of them present only once. Sequenced material: peripheral blood mononuclear cells (PBMCs), taken before the fourth cycle of nivolumab. The receptors were gathered from a human donor with classical Hodgkin lymphoma. CDR3s include the opening cysteine and the closing phenylalanine or tryptophan. A D gene is named only where the DNA matches it firmly. A row's size may be missing; if present it is once, few, many or a size class.

d_call clone_size j_call v_call cdr3_nt cdr3_aa
NA NA TRBJ2-7 TRBV7-3 TGTGCCAGCAGCCCAAGCGGCACCAGCGCCTACGAGCAGTACTTC CASSPSGTSAYEQYF
NA NA TRBJ2-3 TRBV27 TGTGCCAGCAGTTTAACTAGAATGGATACGCAGTATTTT CASSLTRMDTQYF
NA NA TRBJ2-1 TRBV27 TGTGCCAGCAGTATCCCGGACTCTTATGGCTCCTACAATGAGCAGTTCTTC CASSIPDSYGSYNEQFF
NA NA TRBJ2-7 TRBV28 TGTGCCAGCAGTTGGGGGTTTGACTACGAGCAGTACTTC CASSWGFDYEQYF
NA NA TRBJ1-2 TRBV27 TGTGCCAGCACCCCCCTATCAGGCGAAACTAACTATGGCTACACCTTC CASTPLSGETNYGYTF
NA few TRBJ2-2 TRBV28 TGTGCCAGCAGTTTTGGGCAGGGTAACACCGGGGAGCTGTTTTTT CASSFGQGNTGELFF
TRBD2 few TRBJ2-1 TRBV11-3 TGTGCCAGCAGCTATGGGACTAGCGGGTATGAGCAGTTCTTC CASSYGTSGYEQFF
TRBD1 NA TRBJ1-6 TRBV6-5 TGTGCCAGCAGTTCGGACAGGGAACGTAATTCACCCCTCCACTTT CASSSDRERNSPLHF
NA NA TRBJ2-2 TRBV4-1 TGCGCCAGCAGCCAACAAACCCCCCCCGGTTACACCGGGGAGCTGTTTTTT CASSQQTPPGYTGELFF
NA NA TRBJ2-1 TRBV6-1 TGTGCCAGCAGTGAATTGCGGGGCCCTTACAATGAGCAGTTCTTC CASSELRGPYNEQFF
NA medium-sized TRBJ1-1 TRBV2 TGTGCCAGCAGTGAGCCGGGAGACACTGAAGCTTTCTTT CASSEPGDTEAFF
NA NA TRBJ1-5 TRBV7-2 TGTGCCAGCAGCCGGGGTTATCAGCCCCAGCATTTT CASSRGYQPQHF
NA medium-sized TRBJ2-7 TRBV5-1 TGCGCCAGCAGCTTGTACGATTACGAGCAGTACTTC CASSLYDYEQYF
TRBD2 once TRBJ2-5 TRBV5-5 TGTGCCAGCAGACAAGGAGGGACTAGTGGCGGTGGGGAGACCCAGTACTTC CASRQGGTSGGGETQYF
TRBD2 NA TRBJ2-5 TRBV5-1 TGCGCCAGCAGTAGTAGCGGGAGAGGTCAAGAGACCCAGTACTTC CASSSSGRGQETQYF
TRBD1 NA TRBJ2-4 TRBV5-4 TGTGCCAGCAGCTTGTCCCTCGGACAGGGAAAAAACATTCAGTACTTC CASSLSLGQGKNIQYF
NA few TRBJ2-4 TRBV11-3 TGTGCCAGGCCTACCGCCAGTCACATTCAGTACTTC CARPTASHIQYF
TRBD2 few TRBJ2-1 TRBV11-2 TGTGCCAGCAGCTTCGGAAGCGGGAGGGGGAATGAGCAGTTCTTC CASSFGSGRGNEQFF
NA medium-sized TRBJ2-3 TRBV12-5 TGTGCTAGTGGTTCCAACCTAGCGGATACGCAGTATTTT CASGSNLADTQYF
TRBD2 NA TRBJ2-1 TRBV7-9 TGTGCCAGCAGCCCCCCCTTAGCGGGAGGTTCCTACAATGAGCAGTTCTTC CASSPPLAGGSYNEQFF
NA NA TRBJ2-2 TRBV27 TGTGCCAGCAGTTCAACCCGTACTAGCAGGAGGAACACCGGGGAGCTGTTTTTT CASSSTRTSRRNTGELFF
TRBD2 NA TRBJ2-7 TRBV19 TGTGCCAGTAGAAAGTACCCAACTAATAGCGGGGCCTACGAGCAGTACTTC CASRKYPTNSGAYEQYF
NA NA TRBJ2-7 TRBV28 TGTGCCAGCAGTTTGGGGGGCAGGGGAAACGAGCAGTACTTC CASSLGGRGNEQYF
TRBD1 NA TRBJ2-7 TRBV29-1 TGCAGCGTTGAGGCGGGACAGGGGACCCTAGTACGGTACTTC CSVEAGQGTLVRYF
NA NA TRBJ1-1 TRBV16 TGTGCCAGCAGCCAATGGCAGGGAAACACTGAAGCTTTCTTT CASSQWQGNTEAFF
NA once TRBJ1-2 TRBV28 TGTGCCAGCAGCGCAGGACTAGTGTATGGCTACACCTTC CASSAGLVYGYTF
NA NA TRBJ1-2 TRBV4-2 TGTGCCAGCAGCCAAGAGCCTGGAGGCTACACCTTC CASSQEPGGYTF